Below are 32 T cell receptor beta chains sequenced from a single sample in a study of CD8+CD57+ T cells in acquired aplastic anemia. Genomic DNA constituted the template upon which TCR beta VDJ and CDR3 profiling was performed. One entry per CDR3 protein, called by TCRdb with MiXCR from the reads. This sample carries hundreds of thousands of distinct CDR3 sequences, roughly 82% of them seen once, and the ten largest clones take 40% to 50%. Patients who underwent sequencing had shown CD8+CD57+ cell expansion by flow cytometry. The sample consisted of sorted CD4+, CD8+, or CD8+CD57+ T cells (not recorded which) from PBMCs. The receptors stem from a human donor with aplastic anemia.

This clonotype has only one observation. The gene calls are TRBV7-9 and TRBJ2-1; unclear D gene. Germline CDR1 SEHNR, CDR2 FQNEAQ (reference sequence). V gave up 4 bases and J gave up 4 bases, with 5 bases separating them. This CDR3 contains 12 residues. This CDR3 reads CASSSRYNEQFF. CDR3 sequence (DNA): TGTGCCAGCAGCTCCCGATACAATGAGCAGTTCTTC.

The chain employs TRBV10-3 and TRBJ2-7; either TRBD1 or TRBD2 may supply D (5 bases each). Germline loops: CDR1 ENHRY, CDR2 SYGVKD. The CDR3 is made up of 13 amino acids. The ends were cut back, 0 bases at V and 7 bases at J, with 10 bases in the middle. The CDR3 here is CAISESGTREQYF. In DNA form, the CDR3 reads TGTGCCATCAGTGAGTCGGGGACGAGGGAGCAGTACTTC.

The chain is built from TRBV11-3 and TRBJ2-7, with a possible D match to TRBD1 (6 bases). Trimming cost V 0 bases and J 3 bases, with 12 bases left between them. Germline CDR1 reads SGHNT; CDR2 reads YENEEA. The CDR3 totals 15 residues. The CDR3 region has the DNA TGTGCCAGCAGCTTAGATCTGACAGGCTGCTACGAGCAGTACGTC. The encoded protein is CASSLDLTGCYEQYV.

V usage is TRBV20-1 and J usage is TRBJ1-3; D ambiguous. The V gene's germline CDR1 is DFQATT and CDR2 SNEGSKA (reference sequence). There are 16 residues in the CDR3. V dropped 5 bases and J dropped 2 bases, with 19 bases sitting between them. The CDR3: CSAAHADGCAGNTIYF. Written as DNA, the CDR3 is TGCAGTGCTGCCCATGCAGACGGATGCGCTGGAAACACCATATATTTT.

As for this clonotype: No conserved phenylalanine or tryptophan ends this CDR3, so it is likely a read error. The J gene is TRBJ2-3, the V gene TRBV7-8; D unclear. This CDR3 has 13 amino acids. V was pared by 3 bases and J by 12 bases, with 16 bases between. Germline lookup yields CDR1 SGHVS and CDR2 FQNEAQ. CDR3 coding DNA: TGTGCCAGCAGCTTTCATCCAGACGGTACACAGTATTCT. Residues: CASSFHPDGTQYS.

The chain couples TRBV6-2 or TRBV6-3 to TRBJ2-7, with TRBD1 matching 8 bases. There are 14 residues in the CDR3. The germline gives CDR1 MNHEY, CDR2 SVGEGT. V trimming: 2 bases; J trimming: 3 bases; junction bases outside the gene matches: 3. The CDR3 reads CASSYLGTGYEQYF. The CDR3 coding sequence is TGTGCCAGCAGTTACCTTGGGACAGGCTACGAGCAGTACTTC.

The chain employs TRBV20-1 and TRBJ2-3; D is undetermined. V lost 3 bases and J lost 4, with 5 bases in between. The CDR3 spans 11 residues. Per the germline V gene, CDR1 is DFQATT and CDR2 is SNEGSKA (reference sequence). The CDR3 protein is CSARESDTQYF. The CDR3 bases are TGCAGTGCTAGGGAGTCAGATACGCAGTATTTT.

This clonotype appeared a single time. The CDR3 carries no conserved terminal phenylalanine or tryptophan, so it likely arises from a read error. The DNA is left out, because the CDR3 cannot be placed on it with certainty; the CDR3 is given as TCRdb lists it. The J gene is TRBJ2-1, the V gene TRBV2; whether TRBD2, the table's D call, matches the DNA was not checked. Per the germline V gene, CDR1 is SNHLY and CDR2 is FYNNEI. The CDR3 sequence runs 15 residues, both termini included. The CDR3 spells CASSEATSSQPQHFG.

About this clonotype: At one end, the junction sequence differs from germline, possibly due to a read error. The J gene is TRBJ2-3, the V gene TRBV7-3; 7 nucleotides match TRBD2. The CDR3 is 14 amino acids. Germline loops: CDR1 SGHTA, CDR2 FQGTGA. CDR3 in DNA: TGTGCCAGCAGCCCAGCGGGGAGCTGGGGAGAGCACCATTTT. Protein product: CASSPAGSWGEHHF.

V gene TRBV7-9 combines with J gene TRBJ2-1, with D maybe TRBD2 (5 bases). Germline CDR1 SEHNR, CDR2 FQNEAQ (reference sequence). V was clipped by 3 bases and J by 14 bases, with 23 bases between them. The length of the CDR3 is 15 residues. The CDR3 coding sequence is TGTGCCAGCAGCTTTGAAAGCGGCGGGTGGAACGATGAGTTCTTC. It is translated as CASSFESGGWNDEFF.

For this clonotype: The conserved phenylalanine or tryptophan is not found at the CDR3 terminus, so this likely reflects a read error. The DNA is left out, because the CDR3 cannot be placed on it with certainty; the CDR3 is given as TCRdb lists it. The chain combines TRBV7-3 with TRBJ2-3. Germline V CDR1 and CDR2: SGHTA, FQGTGA. From its first to its last residue, the CDR3 has 13 amino acids. The chain's CDR3 is CASSLAGSDNTQY.

This clonotype appeared a few times. A read error may produce the germline difference seen at one junction end. The chain couples TRBV7-9 to TRBJ2-5, with 10 bases lining up with TRBD2. CDR3 length equals 15 residues. Looked up from germline, CDR1 is SEHNR and CDR2 is FQNEAQ (reference sequence). The DNA of the CDR3 is TGCGCCAGCAGCCAGGGGACTAGCGCTAGAGAGACCCAGTACTTC. This codes for CASSQGTSARETQYF.

The chain joins TRBV5-8 to TRBJ2-1; the D gene is possibly TRBD1 (5 bases). Deletions cut 4 bases from V and 8 bases from J, with 13 bases between. The CDR3 has 13 amino acids. From germline, CDR1 is SGHTS and CDR2 YDEGEE. Here the CDR3 DNA reads TGTGCCAGCAGCCCCGACAGACTCCATGAGCAGTTCTTC. This codes for CASSPDRLHEQFF.

V gene TRBV12-3 or TRBV12-4 combines with J gene TRBJ2-5; 10 bases fit TRBD2. V lost 1 base and J lost 14; bases outside the gene matches: 13. This CDR3 spans 15 amino acids. The CDR3 DNA is TGTGCCAGCAGTTTAGGAGCGGGGGGGGGTGTTACCCGATACTTC. Its translation is CASSLGAGGGVTRYF.

Details on this clonotype: One end of the junction does not line up with germline, which may come from a read error. V is TRBV7-6 and J is TRBJ1-6; 8 nucleotides line up with TRBD1. The germline CDR1 and CDR2 sequences are SGHVS and FNYEAQ. This CDR3 is built from 14 residues. CDR3 nucleotide sequence: TGTGCCAGCAGCTTAGGGGCAGGGGGCACCGCAGATACGTTT. Its protein product is CASSLGAGGTADTF.

The V call is TRBV7-3, the J call TRBJ2-1; perhaps TRBD2 as D (6 bases). The V and J ends lost 3 bases and 11 bases respectively, with 23 bases between them. CDR1 is SGHTA and CDR2 is FQGTGA in the germline V gene. The CDR3 is 16 residues long. CDR3 protein: CASSFSGGGIDTQQFF. The CDR3 nucleotides read TGTGCCAGCAGCTTCAGCGGAGGCGGGATAGATACTCAGCAGTTCTTC.

The chain joins TRBV10-1 to TRBJ2-7; D not resolved. The germline V gene has CDR1 WNHNN and CDR2 SYGVQD (reference sequence). The ends were cut back, 0 bases at V and 6 bases at J, with 15 bases in the middle. This CDR3 spans 15 amino acids. The CDR3 here is CASSESSRLSGEQYF. The CDR3 DNA reads TGCGCCAGCAGTGAGTCGTCCAGGTTGTCGGGCGAGCAGTACTTC.

The chain couples TRBV7-8 to TRBJ2-2; D is uncertain. This CDR3 has 12 residues. The ends were cut back, 5 bases at V and 7 bases at J, with 8 bases in the middle. Germline loops: CDR1 SGHVS, CDR2 FQNEAQ. Here the CDR3 reads CASSVNSGELFF. The DNA for the CDR3 is TGTGCCAGCAGCGTTAATAGCGGGGAGCTGTTTTTT.

The chain has TRBV2 and TRBJ2-3; D remains ambiguous. The end of the DNA aligns better with TRBJ1-5, so the J call may be wrong. CDR3 length: 12 residues. Germline-derived CDR1 and CDR2 are SNHLY and FYNNEI. The CDR3 protein is CASRQAPDTQHF. The DNA for the CDR3 is TGTGCCAGCAGGCAGGCACCAGATACGCAGCATTTT.

Remarks on this clonotype: An end of the junction differs from the germline gene, which may be a read error. The chain combines TRBV7-2 with TRBJ2-1, with D tentatively TRBD1 (5 bases). Germline V lookup: CDR1 SGHTA, CDR2 FQGNSA. The CDR3 runs to 12 residues. The CDR3 here is CASSLQGSQDTF. CDR3 DNA: TGTGCCAGCAGCTTACAGGGTAGTCAGGATACCTTC.

V gene TRBV10-3 combines with J gene TRBJ2-7; possible D gene TRBD1, 6 bases. Deletions cut 3 bases from V and 0 bases from J, with 12 bases between. The germline CDR1 and CDR2 sequences are ENHRY and SYGVKD. CDR3 size: 15 residues. The CDR3, as DNA: TGTGCCATCAGTGATGGGGGCGGAGGCTCCTACGAGCAGTACTTC. This sequence encodes CAISDGGGGSYEQYF.

A word on this clonotype: Given the absence of the conserved phenylalanine or tryptophan at the CDR3 end, a read error is likely. No DNA is shown, since the ends of the CDR3 on it are uncertain; the CDR3 is the one TCRdb lists. V is TRBV7-8 and J is TRBJ2-1; the listed D gene, TRBD1, was not tested against the DNA. Germline lookup yields CDR1 SGHVS and CDR2 FQNEAQ. The CDR3 adds up to 13 amino acids, both ends counted. CDR3: CASSLAGGPEKLY.

The chain joins TRBV11-2 to TRBJ2-7, with D tentatively TRBD2 (6 bases). Germline V gene data show CDR1 as SGHAT and CDR2 as FQNNGV. The CDR3 loop spans 16 amino acids. V was cut by 4 bases and J by 6 bases, with 22 bases left in between. For the CDR3, the DNA is TGTGCCAGCAGCTGGGGTGGAGGGGCGAACCTGGCCGAGCAGTACGTC. Its translation: CASSWGGGANLAEQYV.

Comment on this clonotype: Mismatch with germline at one junction end may stem from a read error. The gene calls are TRBV7-3 and TRBJ1-5, with D unresolved. CDR1 is SGHTA and CDR2 is FQGTGA in the germline V gene. This CDR3 spans 13 amino acids. The CDR3 bases are TGTGCCAGCAGCTTAACGGGAGGTCCCCCTCAGCAGTTT. It encodes CASSLTGGPPQQF.

This clonotype was counted between two and nine times. The rearrangement uses TRBV7-2 and TRBJ2-1; 9 nucleotides match TRBD2. CDR3 length: 16 amino acids. The germline V gene encodes CDR1 SGHTA and CDR2 FQGNSA. V lost 1 base to trimming and J lost 13 bases; unmatched junction nucleotides: 14. The CDR3 reads CASSLERSGGTQYQFF. The CDR3 DNA is TGTGCCAGCAGCTTAGAAAGAAGCGGGGGGACGCAGTATCAGTTCTTC.

This chain uses TRBV20-1 with TRBJ2-6; 7 nucleotides agree with TRBD1. The CDR3 has 17 residues. Germline CDR1 and CDR2: DFQATT and SNEGSKA (reference sequence). The CDR3 DNA is TGCAGCGTTGACAGGGCAGGTGCCTACGCTGGGGCCAACGTCCTGACTTTC. It specifies CSVDRAGAYAGANVLTF.

The chain uses TRBV7-8 and TRBJ2-7; perhaps TRBD1 as D (7 bases). The CDR3 runs 14 residues. Germline V gene sequence: CDR1 SGHVS, CDR2 FQNEAQ. CDR3 sequence reads: CASSGGDSAYRYGV. CDR3 nucleotides: TGTGCCAGCAGCGGCGGGGACAGTGCGTACCGTTATGGCGTC.

This chain links TRBV19 with TRBJ2-3, with D tentatively TRBD2 (5 bases). The V end lost 7 bases, the J end lost 4 bases, and 12 bases lay between the germline ends. The V gene's germline CDR1 is LNHDA and CDR2 SQIVND (reference sequence). The CDR3 runs to 13 residues. The CDR3 sequence: CASNQDGADTQYF. The CDR3 DNA sequence: TGTGCCAGTAACCAGGACGGGGCAGATACGCAGTATTTT.

Of note for this clonotype: A read error may account for a junction end that differs from germline. DNA of the CDR3: TGTGCCACCAGCTGCCGTCGCCTAGCCTACGAGCAGTACTTC. It is translated as CATSCRRLAYEQYF. This chain connects TRBV11-1 to TRBJ2-7; D not certain. Per the germline V gene, CDR1 is SGHAT and CDR2 is FQDESV (reference sequence). The CDR3 loop spans 14 amino acids.

The chain has TRBV9 and TRBJ1-2; no clear D. CDR3 length: 15 amino acids. CDR1 is SGDLS and CDR2 is YYNGEE in the germline V gene. The V end lost 7 bases, the J end lost 12 bases, and 28 bases lay between the germline ends. The CDR3 DNA is TGTGCCAGCGGCTTGACTGGGAGCATCCAGTATTTCGACACCTTC. Protein sequence: CASGLTGSIQYFDTF.

The V and J genes are TRBV19 and TRBJ1-5; no definite D call. The CDR3 loop spans 14 amino acids. CDR1 LNHDA and CDR2 SQIVND come from the germline V gene (reference sequence). V lost 2 bases, J lost 6 bases, and 11 bases lay in between. The CDR3 sequence: CASSIRPGSQPQHF. Here the CDR3 DNA reads TGTGCCAGTAGTATAAGGCCGGGAAGTCAGCCCCAGCATTTT.

For this clonotype: The conserved final phenylalanine or tryptophan is absent from the CDR3, which likely points to a read error. The chain carries TRBV7-3 and TRBJ2-4; D gene unclear. Trimming took 8 bases from V and 7 from J, leaving 12 bases between them. This CDR3 spans 12 amino acids. Germline V gives CDR1 SGHTA, CDR2 FQGTGA. CDR3 loop: CASAGAGNIQYS. The DNA for the CDR3 is TGTGCCAGCGCCGGAGCTGGGAACATTCAGTACTCC.